The 4 T cell receptor beta chains in this list originate from one sample, sequenced in a study of blood T cell repertoires in COVID-19. Generated by immunoSEQ multiplex PCR, the TCRdb table keeps only in-frame clones and is missing some. The table has some 160,000 clones, roughly 80% seen once. The sample comprised PBMCs or T cells enriched from blood (not recorded which). All receptors derive from a woman aged 55-69 years who had recovered from COVID-19.

The gene calls are TRBV21-1 and TRBJ1-3; TRBD1, the D gene given by the table, was not confirmed from the DNA. TRBV21-1 is deemed a pseudogene. CDR3 length equals 16 residues. CDR3 loop: CASSNRGQRIGNTIYF. As DNA, the CDR3 is TGTGCCAGCAGCAATAGGGGACAGAGAATTGGAAACACCATATATTTT.

The sample holds one count of this clone. The chain carries TRBV19 and TRBJ1-2, with 10 bases that match TRBD1. CDR3 length: 17 amino acids. The J segment lost 5 bases and the V segment lost 2 bases, leaving 11 bases of the junction unmatched. Per germline, CDR1 LNHDA and CDR2 SQIVND (reference sequence). This CDR3 is CASSITPWDRGAYGYTF. The CDR3 DNA reads as TGTGCCAGTAGTATAACCCCCTGGGACAGGGGAGCTTATGGCTACACCTTC.

This clone is a singleton in its sample. The gene calls are TRBV5-1 and TRBJ1-1; no firm D call. This CDR3 contains 13 residues. Looked up from germline, CDR1 is SGHRS and CDR2 is YFSETQ. Between the trimmed V and J ends, which lost 0 bases and 10 bases, there was a span of 13 bases. The CDR3, as DNA: TGCGCCAGCAGCTTGGGGCCCTTCAGTGGAGCTTTCTTT. As protein: CASSLGPFSGAFF. The full variable domain, its missing parts supplied by reference TRBV5-1 and TRBJ1-1, is KAGVTQTPRYLIKTRGQQVTLSCSPISGHRSVSWYQQTPGQGLQFLFEYFSETQRNKGNFPGRFSGRQFSNSRSEMNVSTLELGDSALYLCASSLGPFSGAFFGQGTRLTVV.

This sequence joins TRBV19 and TRBJ1-2; 8 bases are a match to TRBD1. The CDR3 length is 18 residues. Per the germline V gene, CDR1 is LNHDA and CDR2 is SQIVND (reference sequence). Trimming cost V 7 bases and J 0 bases; bases outside gene matches: 16. The CDR3, as DNA: TGTGCCAGTACACTTTATTCGACAGGGGCCTCAGCTAACTATGGCTACACCTTC. Translation: CASTLYSTGASANYGYTF.